This T cell receptor (beta chain) is from a study of low-dose radiotherapy and immunotherapy resistance in tumors. The time point denotes: after trial treatment. The treatment is: LDRT plus nivolumab, ipilimumab, low-dose cyclophosphamide and aspirin (RACIN trial). This CDR3 has 16 amino acids. Germline CDR1 reads DFQATT; CDR2 reads SNEGSKA (reference sequence). This clonotype came up many times. Primers targeting TRAV and TRBV primed first-strand cDNA, covering alpha and beta chains. Over about 19 PCR cycles, TCRs were amplified from a constant-region primer and V-primer adapter. MiXCR was run by TCRdb on the reads, yielding one entry per CDR3 protein. Of 35,000 to 50,000 distinct CDR3 sequences listed, 20% to 30% are singletons.

This sequence originates from a male donor with prostate cancer. Sample: PBMCs, taken after low-dose radiotherapy plus immunotherapy. The chain links TRBV20-1 to TRBJ2-5; TRBD2 matches 8 bases. The CDR3 reads CSFLRGEGTRQETQYF. The CDR3, as DNA: TGCAGCTTCCTCCGGGGCGAGGGGACTAGACAAGAGACCCAGTACTTC.